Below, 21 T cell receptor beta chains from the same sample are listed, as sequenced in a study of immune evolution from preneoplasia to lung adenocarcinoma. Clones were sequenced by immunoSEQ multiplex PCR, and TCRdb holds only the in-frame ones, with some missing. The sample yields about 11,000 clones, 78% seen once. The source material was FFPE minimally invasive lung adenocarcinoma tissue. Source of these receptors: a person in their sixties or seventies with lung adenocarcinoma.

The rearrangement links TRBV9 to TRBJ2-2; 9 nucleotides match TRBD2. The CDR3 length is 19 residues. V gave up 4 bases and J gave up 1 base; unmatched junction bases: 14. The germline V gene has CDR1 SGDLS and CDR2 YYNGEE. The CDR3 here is CASSPPTTRGGRNTGELFF. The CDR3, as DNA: TGTGCCAGCAGCCCCCCGACTACGCGGGGGGGTCGGAACACCGGGGAGCTGTTTTTT.

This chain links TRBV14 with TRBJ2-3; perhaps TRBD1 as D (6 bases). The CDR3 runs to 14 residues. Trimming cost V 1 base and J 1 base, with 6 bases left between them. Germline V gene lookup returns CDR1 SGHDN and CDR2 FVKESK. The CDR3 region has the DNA TGTGCCAGCAGCCAAGCAGGGGGCACAGATACGCAGTATTTT. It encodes CASSQAGGTDTQYF.

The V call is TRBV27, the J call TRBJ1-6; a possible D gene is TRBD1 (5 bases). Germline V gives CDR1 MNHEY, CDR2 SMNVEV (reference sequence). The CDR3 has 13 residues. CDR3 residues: CAAGVYGGSPLHF. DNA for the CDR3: TGTGCAGCTGGGGTCTACGGGGGTTCACCCCTCCACTTT.

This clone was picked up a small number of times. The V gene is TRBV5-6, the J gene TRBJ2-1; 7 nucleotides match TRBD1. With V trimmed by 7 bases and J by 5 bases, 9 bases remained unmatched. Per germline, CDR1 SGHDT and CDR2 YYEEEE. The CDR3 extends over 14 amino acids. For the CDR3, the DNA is TGTGCCAGCCACGACAGGGTAGGTCACAATGAGCAGTTCTTC. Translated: CASHDRVGHNEQFF.

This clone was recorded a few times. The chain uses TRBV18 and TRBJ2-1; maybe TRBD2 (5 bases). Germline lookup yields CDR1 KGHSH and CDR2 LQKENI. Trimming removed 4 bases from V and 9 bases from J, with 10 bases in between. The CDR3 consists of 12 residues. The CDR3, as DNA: TGTGCCAGCTCACGGGAGATTAGTGAGCAGTTCTTC. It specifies CASSREISEQFF.

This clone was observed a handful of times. CDR3 loop: CASSSRESGPSSSYNEQFF. The DNA for the CDR3 is TGTGCCAGCAGCTCCAGGGAGTCTGGTCCCTCTAGCTCCTACAATGAGCAGTTCTTC. The rearrangement uses TRBV7-9 and TRBJ2-1, with D possibly being TRBD1 or TRBD2 (5 bases each). This CDR3 has 19 residues. Germline V gene data show CDR1 as SEHNR and CDR2 as FQNEAQ (reference sequence). V was shortened by 4 bases and J by 0 bases, with 22 bases between the two germline ends.

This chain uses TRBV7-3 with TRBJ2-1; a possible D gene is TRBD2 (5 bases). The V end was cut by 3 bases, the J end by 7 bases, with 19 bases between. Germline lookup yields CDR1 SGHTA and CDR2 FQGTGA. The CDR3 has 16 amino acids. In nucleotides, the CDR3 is TGTGCCAGCAGCTTGGCAGAGGGCAAGGCTAGGAATGAGCAGTTCTTC. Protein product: CASSLAEGKARNEQFF.

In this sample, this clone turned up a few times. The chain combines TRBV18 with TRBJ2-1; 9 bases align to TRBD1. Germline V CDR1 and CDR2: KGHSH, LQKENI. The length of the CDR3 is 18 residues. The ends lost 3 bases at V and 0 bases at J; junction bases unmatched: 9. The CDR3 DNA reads TGTGCCAGCTCACCTCGACAACTACAGGGGGCCTCCTACAATGAGCAGTTCTTC. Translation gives CASSPRQLQGASYNEQFF.

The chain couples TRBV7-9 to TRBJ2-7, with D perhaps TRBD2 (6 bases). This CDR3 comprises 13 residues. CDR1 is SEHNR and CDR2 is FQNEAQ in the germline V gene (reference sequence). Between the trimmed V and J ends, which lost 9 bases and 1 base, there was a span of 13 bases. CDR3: CASLSSGSYEQYF. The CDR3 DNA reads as TGTGCCAGTCTTAGTAGCGGATCCTACGAGCAGTACTTC.

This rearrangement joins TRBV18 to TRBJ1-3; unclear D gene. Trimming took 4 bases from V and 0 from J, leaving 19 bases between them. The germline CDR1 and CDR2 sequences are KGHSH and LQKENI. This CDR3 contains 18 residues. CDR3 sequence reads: CASSQMPLQSGSGNTIYF. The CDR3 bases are TGTGCCAGCTCACAAATGCCTCTACAGTCAGGCTCTGGAAACACCATATATTTT.

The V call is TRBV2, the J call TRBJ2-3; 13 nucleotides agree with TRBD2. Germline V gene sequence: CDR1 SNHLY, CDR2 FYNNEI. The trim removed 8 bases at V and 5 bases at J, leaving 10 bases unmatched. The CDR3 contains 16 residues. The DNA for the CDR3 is TGTGCCAGCGGGCCAACTAGCGGGAGGGCCGAAGATACGCAGTATTTT. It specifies CASGPTSGRAEDTQYF.

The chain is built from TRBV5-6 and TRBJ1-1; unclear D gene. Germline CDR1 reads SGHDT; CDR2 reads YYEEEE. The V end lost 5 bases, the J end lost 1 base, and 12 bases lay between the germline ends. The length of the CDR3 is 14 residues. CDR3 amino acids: CASSLVNTNTEAFF. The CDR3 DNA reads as TGTGCCAGCAGTTTAGTTAACACGAACACTGAAGCTTTCTTT.

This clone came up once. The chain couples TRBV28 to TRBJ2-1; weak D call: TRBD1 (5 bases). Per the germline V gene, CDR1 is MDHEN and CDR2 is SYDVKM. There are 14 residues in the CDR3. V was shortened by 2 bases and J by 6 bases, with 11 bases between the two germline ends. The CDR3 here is CASSLGSGPNEQFF. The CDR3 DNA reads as TGTGCCAGCAGTTTAGGATCAGGGCCCAATGAGCAGTTCTTC.

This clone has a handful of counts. CDR3 region: CASSSPGGGASETQYF. The DNA for the CDR3 is TGTGCCAGCAGCTCCCCCGGCGGGGGGGCATCAGAGACCCAGTACTTC. This rearrangement joins TRBV5-4 to TRBJ2-5, with 9 bases fitting TRBD2. The CDR3 is 16 residues long. CDR1 is SGHNT, CDR2 YYREEE, per germline (reference sequence). The ends lost 3 bases at V and 4 bases at J; junction bases unmatched: 10. Full variable domain (missing parts from reference TRBV5-4 and TRBJ2-5): ETGVTQSPTHLIKTRGQQVTLRCSSQSGHNTVSWYQQALGQGPQFIFQYYREEENGRGNFPPRFSGLQFPNYSSELNVNALELDDSALYLCASSSPGGGASETQYFGPGTRLLVL.

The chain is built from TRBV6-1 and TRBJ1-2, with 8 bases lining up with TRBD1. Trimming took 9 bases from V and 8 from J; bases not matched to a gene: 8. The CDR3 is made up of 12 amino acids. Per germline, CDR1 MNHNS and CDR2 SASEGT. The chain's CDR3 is CASTQGAGGYTF. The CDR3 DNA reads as TGTGCCAGTACCCAGGGGGCGGGGGGCTACACCTTC.

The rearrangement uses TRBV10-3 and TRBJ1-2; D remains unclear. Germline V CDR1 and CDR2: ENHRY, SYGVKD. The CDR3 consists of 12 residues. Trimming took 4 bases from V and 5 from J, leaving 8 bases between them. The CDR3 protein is CAISAGGYGYTF. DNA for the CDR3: TGTGCCATCAGTGCTGGTGGTTATGGCTACACCTTC.

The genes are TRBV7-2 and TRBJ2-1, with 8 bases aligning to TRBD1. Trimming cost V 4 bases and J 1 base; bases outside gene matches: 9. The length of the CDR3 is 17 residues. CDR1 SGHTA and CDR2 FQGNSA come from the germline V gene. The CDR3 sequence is CASSSPTQGGSYNEQFF. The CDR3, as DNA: TGTGCCAGCAGCTCCCCCACACAGGGGGGATCCTACAATGAGCAGTTCTTC.

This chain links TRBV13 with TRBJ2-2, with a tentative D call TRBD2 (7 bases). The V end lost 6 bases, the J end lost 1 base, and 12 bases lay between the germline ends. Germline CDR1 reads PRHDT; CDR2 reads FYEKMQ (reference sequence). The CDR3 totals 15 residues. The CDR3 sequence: CASSWGGKNTGELFF. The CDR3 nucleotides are TGTGCCAGCAGTTGGGGGGGCAAGAACACCGGGGAGCTGTTTTTT.

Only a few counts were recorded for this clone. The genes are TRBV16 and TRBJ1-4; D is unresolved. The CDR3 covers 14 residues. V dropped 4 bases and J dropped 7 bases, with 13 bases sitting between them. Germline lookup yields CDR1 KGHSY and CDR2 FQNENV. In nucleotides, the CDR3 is TGTGCCAGCAGCCCCGGGCTAAAGACTGAAAAACTGTTTTTT. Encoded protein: CASSPGLKTEKLFF.

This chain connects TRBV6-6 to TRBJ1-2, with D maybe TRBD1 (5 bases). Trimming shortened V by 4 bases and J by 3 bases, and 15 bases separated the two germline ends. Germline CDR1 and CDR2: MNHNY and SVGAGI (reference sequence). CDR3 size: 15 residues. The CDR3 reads CASSSQGGYDYGYTF. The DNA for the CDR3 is TGTGCCAGCAGTTCCCAGGGAGGCTACGACTATGGCTACACCTTC.

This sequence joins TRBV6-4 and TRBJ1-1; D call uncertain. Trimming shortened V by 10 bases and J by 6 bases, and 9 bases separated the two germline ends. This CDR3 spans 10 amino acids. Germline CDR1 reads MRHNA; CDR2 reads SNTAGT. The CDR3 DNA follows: TGTGCCACCGTCTTTCCTGAAGCTTTCTTT. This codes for CATVFPEAFF.